Given below is one T cell receptor beta chain in context. Its antigen is not known. This sample was included in a study of cytotoxic CD8 clonotypes in ibrutinib-treated CLL. Study conclusions and caveats: Patients had baseline clonality above age-matched healthy donors, and this clonality moved with circulating CD8+ T-cell counts.

The protocol was immunoSEQ multiplex PCR, while the TCRdb copy is restricted to in-frame clones and leaves out a portion. The repertoire includes a few hundred thousand clones, almost 80% of them detected once, and approximately 7% sits in the top ten. Sequenced material: PBMCs, taken before ibrutinib treatment. The clonotype was recovered from a human donor with chronic lymphocytic leukemia.

The CDR3 sequence: CASSGRSGSGDEQFF. CDR3 in DNA: TGTGCCAGCAGCGGACGGAGCGGGAGTGGGGATGAGCAGTTCTTC. The chain uses TRBV5-4 and TRBJ2-1; 8 nucleotides align to TRBD2. Germline CDR1 and CDR2: SGHNT and YYREEE (reference sequence). The junction had 11 bases not matched to a gene; V was cut back by 4 bases and J by 8 bases. The CDR3 has 15 amino acids.